This T cell receptor beta chain comes out of a study of blood T cells in healthy people across ages. A second PCR, run for about 6 to 12 cycles, used a sample-barcoded 5' primer plus a J-beta primer mix. All samples yielded 2.5 million or more CDR3-containing paired-end reads. TCRdb re-called the 5' RACE reads with MiXCR, one entry per CDR3 protein. This table holds over a million distinct CDR3 sequences, 42% found once. Comments on this clonotype: Its antigen is still unknown.

The ends were cut back, 3 bases at V and 14 bases at J, with 9 bases in the middle. The CDR3 has 10 residues. CDR1 SGHVS and CDR2 FNYEAQ come from the germline V gene. Study findings and constraints: When set beside aged donors, long-lived donors presented more naive CD4+ cells and higher diversity.

The receptor was derived from a young woman in good health. Sequencing used blood. The chain combines TRBV7-6 with TRBJ2-3; D not resolved. The CDR3 reads CASSLGPTYF. CDR3 DNA: TGTGCCAGCAGCTTGGGCCCGACGTATTTT.